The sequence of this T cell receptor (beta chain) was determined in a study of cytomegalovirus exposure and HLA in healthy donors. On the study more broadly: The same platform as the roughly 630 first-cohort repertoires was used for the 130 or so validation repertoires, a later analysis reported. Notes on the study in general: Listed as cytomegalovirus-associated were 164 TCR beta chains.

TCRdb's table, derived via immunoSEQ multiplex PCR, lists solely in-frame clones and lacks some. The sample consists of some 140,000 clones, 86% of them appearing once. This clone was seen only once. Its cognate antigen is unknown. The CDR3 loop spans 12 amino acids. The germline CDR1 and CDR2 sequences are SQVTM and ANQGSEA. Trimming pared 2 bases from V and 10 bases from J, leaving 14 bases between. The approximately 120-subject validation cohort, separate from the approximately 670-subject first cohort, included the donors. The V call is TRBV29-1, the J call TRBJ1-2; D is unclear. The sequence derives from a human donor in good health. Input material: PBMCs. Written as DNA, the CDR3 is TGCAGCGTTGAAAAAGACGGAAGCGACTACACCTTC. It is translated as CSVEKDGSDYTF.